This T cell receptor (beta chain) was recovered during a study of blood T cells in healthy people across ages (dated by TCRdb to 2014 to 2015). Regarding the research as a whole: In model experiments, template switching captured about one uniquely barcoded TCR beta cDNA molecule for every two T cells. To track age-related changes in TCR beta repertoire diversity, the study relied on deep sequencing normalized with unique cDNA molecular identifiers. Two additional independent replicas of 1 million unique cDNA reads from the same blood draw were analyzed for two donors (one aged 18 to 30 and one aged 80 or older). Donors were grouped into four age groups: young (average 16 years), middle-aged (roughly 37), aged (about 60) and long-lived (about 82). To avoid experimental bias, donors of different ages were distributed randomly across sequencing lanes. General study outcomes and caveats: Donor CMV infection status was unknown, potentially confounding age-related changes in expanded clonotypes. Observed TCR beta diversity per million T cells fell roughly linearly with age, and a significant reduction was already apparent by age roughly 41. Compared with the aged group, more naive CD4+ T cells, fewer expanded clones and increased TCR diversity were shown by the long-lived group, suggesting age selection. There was a strong correlation between observed TCR beta diversity and the percentage of naive T cells measured by flow cytometry. Because profiling used bulk unsorted PBMCs, naive and antigen-experienced compartments could not be compared conclusively. Estimates of total diversity based on one million sequenced T cells were regarded as lower bounds and as underestimates.

The donors were roughly 38 Caucasian individuals from Russia, aged 6 to 90 years, who were systemically healthy. Each donor gave approximately 9.4 milliliters of peripheral blood, drawn into EDTA-treated Vacutainer tubes. Ficoll-Paque density-gradient centrifugation was used to isolate PBMCs, with at least 6 million per sample. Trizol reagent was used to extract total RNA from PBMCs, with at least 5.5 micrograms per sample. Naive CD45RAhigh/CD27high T cell percentages were measured by flow cytometry on a PBMC aliquot from every donor. Regarding this clonotype: It has no known antigen specificity. No base quality values were provided; no much bigger clone lies one nucleotide off.

Preparation of the library involved 5' RACE. The listed sequencing device is Illumina HiSeq 2500. A second PCR of about 7 to 12 cycles was run with a J-beta primer mix and a sample-barcoded 5' primer. Each TCR beta cDNA molecule received a unique molecular identifier from a template-switch 5' adaptor carrying 12 random nucleotides. Each sample yielded at least 3 million CDR3-containing paired-end reads. First-strand cDNA was synthesized from all RNA with the Mint cDNA synthesis kit, primed by a TRBC-specific oligonucleotide. Following uracil-DNA glycosylase treatment, a first 18-cycle PCR with universal primers M1SS and BC2_uni_R was performed on all cDNA. The source study handled its data this way. For normalization, 1 million high-quality reads, each with a distinct molecular identifier, were randomly selected from each sample. Instead of being binned into consensus sequences, reads that shared molecular identifiers were thrown out. MiTCR, run with a Q25 quality threshold and the strictest error-elimination algorithm, handled CDR3 identification, clonotype clustering and error correction. A nonparametric unseen species model using Euler transformation provided a lower-bound estimate of total TCR beta diversity. The raw public data were reprocessed by TCRdb itself: fastp quality trimming at Q25, MiXCR clonotype calling, in-frame beta chains only. Every distinct CDR3 protein forms one entry, paired with its most common genes and DNA. The V and J calls reflect TCRdb's pipeline rather than the authors' work. Within this sample are about 800,000 distinct CDR3 sequences, with more than 35% of them counted one time only. The leading ten clones occupy 15% to 20% of the sample.

Sequencing was done on a sample of blood. This sequence originates from a man older than 75 in good health.

CDR3 loop: CASSQGQKGLVGLNEQFF. The bases are TGCGCCAGCAGCCAAGGACAAAAGGGACTAGTGGGTTTGAATGAGCAGTTCTTC. This chain joins TRBV4-3 to TRBJ2-1, with TRBD2 matching 8 junction bases. The CDR3 contains 18 residues, cysteine and phenylalanine counted. Only CDR3 DNA remains: 54 bases, in frame from the first base. V trim: 1 base; J trim: 7 bases; unmatched bases: 15. CDR1 and CDR2, looked up from the germline V gene, are LGHNA and YSLEER.